The 3 T cell receptor beta chains below come from one sample, sequenced in a study of OX40 agonist ivuxolimab in advanced cancers. Generated by immunoSEQ multiplex PCR, the TCRdb table keeps only in-frame clones and is missing some. The profile shows tens of thousands of clones, approximately 92% of them singletons. Source: CD4+ or CD8+ T cells sorted from blood, taken in a trial of the OX40 agonist ivuxolimab. The receptors were sampled from an adult with an advanced solid tumor such as melanoma, head and neck, liver or kidney cancer.

The chain employs TRBV7-9 and TRBJ1-5; 7 positions agree with TRBD1. CDR3 length equals 12 residues. Germline V gene sequence: CDR1 SEHNR, CDR2 FQNEAQ (reference sequence). Trimming took 5 bases from V and 6 from J; bases not matched to a gene: 1. CDR3 region: CASSQGGQPQHF. CDR3 sequence (DNA): TGTGCCAGCAGCCAGGGGGGTCAGCCCCAGCATTTT.

The chain uses TRBV19 and TRBJ2-7, with 7 bases lining up with TRBD2. The CDR3 spans 14 residues. Germline CDR1 reads LNHDA; CDR2 reads SQIVND (reference sequence). The junction had 6 bases not matched to a gene; V was cut back by 3 bases and J by 4 bases. The CDR3 here is CASSIGGRGYEQYF. The CDR3 DNA reads as TGTGCCAGTAGTATCGGAGGGAGGGGTTACGAGCAGTACTTC.

The genes are TRBV28 and TRBJ1-1; weak D call: TRBD1 (6 bases). The CDR3 covers 14 residues. CDR1 and CDR2 from the germline V gene are MDHEN and SYDVKM. The germline V and J ends were trimmed by 8 bases and 3 bases, with 16 bases remaining between them. This CDR3 reads CASGSGGPYTEAFF. In DNA, the CDR3 is TGTGCCAGCGGATCCGGGGGCCCGTACACTGAAGCTTTCTTT.